This is a list of T cell receptor beta chains from one sample in a study of cytomegalovirus exposure and HLA in healthy donors. Measured with immunoSEQ multiplex PCR; TCRdb has only the in-frame clones, and not every one. The table has around 150,000 clones, about 88% seen once. Sequencing input: PBMCs. These receptors were obtained from a man younger than 35 in good health and CMV-seropositive. The CDR3 runs from the conserved cysteine through the conserved F or W. Fields, in order: clone size, J gene, V gene, D gene, CDR3 protein, CDR3 DNA. The D gene is left open where the match is weak. Clone size is stated in some rows and not others, as once, few, many or a class when expanded.

>.|TRBJ2-1|TRBV13|TRBD1
CASSRRDRGRDNEQFF
TGTGCCAGCAGCAGACGGGACAGGGGGCGAGACAATGAGCAGTTCTTC
>once|TRBJ2-1|TRBV7-9|.
CASSLAGSSYNEQFF
TGTGCCAGCAGCTTAGCGGGGAGCTCCTACAATGAGCAGTTCTTC
>once|TRBJ2-1|TRBV12-5|.
CASGPLGGYNEQFF
TGTGCTAGTGGTCCCCTGGGGGGCTACAATGAGCAGTTCTTC
>once|TRBJ2-5|TRBV5-4|.
CASSLHPGSEETQYF
TGTGCCAGCAGCTTGCATCCAGGGTCAGAAGAGACCCAGTACTTC
>once|TRBJ1-4|TRBV6-1|TRBD1
CASRGQTNEKLFF
TGTGCCAGCAGGGGACAGACTAATGAAAAACTGTTTTTT
>.|TRBJ2-3|TRBV7-6|TRBD2
CASSLAAGRGVTDTQYF
TGTGCCAGCAGCTTAGCGGCCGGGCGGGGGGTCACAGATACGCAGTATTTT
>.|TRBJ1-2|TRBV7-3|.
CASSPTGEMNYGYTF
TGTGCCAGCAGCCCGACAGGAGAGATGAACTATGGCTACACCTTC
>.|TRBJ1-3|TRBV11-3|TRBD1
CASSDRERGNTIYF
TGTGCCAGCAGCGACAGGGAACGCGGAAACACCATATATTTT
>.|TRBJ2-3|TRBV18|.
CASSPAGVRTDTQYF
TGTGCCAGCTCACCGGCCGGGGTACGCACAGATACGCAGTATTTT
>.|TRBJ1-1|TRBV2|.
CASKPEAGGTTEAFF
TGTGCCAGCAAGCCGGAGGCGGGGGGAACCACTGAAGCTTTCTTT
>.|TRBJ2-1|TRBV27|.
CASSLLGGGATYNEQFF
TGTGCCAGCAGTTTATTGGGTGGGGGGGCCACCTACAATGAGCAGTTCTTC
>.|TRBJ2-3|TRBV19|TRBD1
CASSIRTGIADTQYF
TGTGCCAGTAGTATTAGGACAGGGATTGCAGATACGCAGTATTTT
>.|TRBJ2-6|TRBV11-2|.
CASSLGVVGGPGANVLTF
TGTGCCAGCAGCCTCGGAGTCGTGGGGGGACCTGGGGCCAACGTCCTGACTTTC
>.|TRBJ2-5|TRBV4-1|TRBD2
CASSQGIAGGLETQYF
TGCGCCAGCAGCCAAGGCATAGCGGGGGGGCTGGAGACCCAGTACTTC
>.|TRBJ1-5|TRBV28|.
CASSFGQGIGNQPQHF
TGTGCCAGCAGTTTTGGGCAGGGGATCGGCAATCAGCCCCAGCATTTT
>.|TRBJ1-6|TRBV7-2|.
CASRWGRDNSPLHF
TGTGCCAGCAGGTGGGGGCGCGATAATTCACCCCTCCACTTT
>few|TRBJ1-3|TRBV14|.
CASSEDFYSGNTIYF
TGTGCCAGCAGCGAAGACTTCTACTCTGGAAACACCATATATTTT
>.|TRBJ2-3|TRBV4-1|TRBD2
CASSQVPLTSTGTDTQYF
TGCGCCAGCAGCCAAGTTCCCTTGACTAGCACAGGCACAGATACGCAGTATTTT
>.|TRBJ2-3|TRBV5-1|TRBD2
CASYLAGVRDTQYF
TGCGCCAGTTACCTAGCGGGGGTTCGTGATACGCAGTATTTT
>once|TRBJ2-3|TRBV4-3|.
CASSQAGTDTQYF
TGCGCCAGCAGCCAAGCCGGCACAGATACGCAGTATTTT
>.|TRBJ1-1|TRBV7-9|TRBD1
CASSAGTGNAATEAFF
TGTGCCAGCAGCGCCGGGACAGGGAACGCTGCCACTGAAGCTTTCTTT
>.|TRBJ1-1|TRBV19|TRBD1
CASSMAGGTEAFF
TGTGCCAGTAGTATGGCAGGGGGCACTGAAGCTTTCTTT
>few|TRBJ1-1|TRBV6-6|.
CASSGMNTEAFF
TGTGCCAGCTCTGGCATGAACACTGAAGCTTTCTTT
>.|TRBJ1-2|TRBV5-1|.
CASTKQGGYGYTF
TGCGCCAGCACAAAGCAGGGAGGGTATGGCTACACCTTC
>.|TRBJ1-2|TRBV2|TRBD1
CASSRDRGYGYTF
TGTGCCAGCAGTCGGGACAGAGGCTATGGCTACACCTTC
>.|TRBJ2-2|TRBV4-1|TRBD1
CASNSDRGGTGELFF
TGCGCCAGCAATTCGGACAGGGGTGGCACCGGGGAGCTGTTTTTT
>.|TRBJ1-6|TRBV2|.
CASSEEQVAIAPLHF
TGTGCCAGCAGTGAAGAGCAGGTGGCAATTGCACCCCTCCACTTT
>few|TRBJ2-2|TRBV4-3|.
CASSRQNTGELFF
TGCGCCAGCAGCCGACAGAACACCGGGGAGCTGTTTTTT
>.|TRBJ1-1|TRBV18|.
CASSPPEGSSGNTEAFF
TGTGCCAGCTCACCACCGGAGGGCAGTAGTGGAAACACTGAAGCTTTCTTT
>.|TRBJ2-3|TRBV29-1|TRBD2
CSAFGSGGSETPDTQYF
TGCAGCGCGTTCGGTAGCGGGGGATCCGAAACCCCCGATACGCAGTATTTT
>.|TRBJ1-2|TRBV6-1|.
CASSQGMDGGFDYGYTF
TGTGCCAGCAGTCAAGGGATGGACGGGGGGTTCGACTATGGCTACACCTTC
>.|TRBJ1-4|TRBV30|TRBD1
CAWSPLQGRTNEKLFF
TGTGCCTGGAGCCCCTTACAGGGGCGAACTAATGAAAAACTGTTTTTT
>.|TRBJ2-7|TRBV10-1|.
CASRKGSSYEQYF
TGCGCCAGCAGGAAAGGGAGCTCCTACGAGCAGTACTTC
>.|TRBJ2-3|TRBV2|.
CASSVAGQSTDTQYF
TGTGCCAGCAGTGTAGCGGGACAGAGCACAGATACGCAGTATTTT
>.|TRBJ2-7|TRBV30|.
CAWSVQEGTQFEQYF
TGTGCCTGGAGTGTTCAGGAGGGAACTCAATTCGAGCAGTACTTC
>.|TRBJ1-1|TRBV2|.
CASSEAGGRAFF
TGTGCCAGCAGTGAAGCTGGGGGGAGGGCTTTCTTT
>.|TRBJ2-3|TRBV5-1|TRBD2
CASSQAGVLTDTQYF
TGCGCCAGCAGCCAGGCGGGGGTTCTCACAGATACGCAGTATTTT
>few|TRBJ2-7|TRBV9|TRBD1
CASSSGQGTYEQYF
TGTGCCAGCAGCTCGGGACAGGGCACCTACGAGCAGTACTTC
>.|TRBJ2-1|TRBV10-3|TRBD2
CAIGRGSSYNEQFF
TGTGCCATCGGGCGGGGGAGCTCCTACAATGAGCAGTTCTTC